Listed below are T cell receptor beta chains from one sample, sequenced in a study of cytomegalovirus exposure and HLA in healthy donors. This table comes from immunoSEQ multiplex PCR, and its TCRdb copy is limited to in-frame clones, with some not included. Of approximately 30,000 clones in the sample, 65% to 75% were seen once. The sequencing sample was made of PBMCs. Receptor source: a man aged 50 or older in good health and CMV-seropositive. Both conserved end residues are part of each CDR3. A D gene is named only where the DNA matches it firmly. Not all rows give a size; the values are once, few, many and, for expanded clones, a class.

V gene	D gene	J gene	clone size	CDR3 DNA	CDR3 protein
TRBV28	TRBD1	TRBJ1-5	few	TGTGCCAGCAGAAAAACAGGGGGTGGTCAGCCCCAGCATTTT	CASRKTGGGQPQHF
TRBV6-1	TRBD1	TRBJ2-1	-	TGTGCCAGCAGTGGGACAGGGCGCCTCTACAATGAGCAGTTCTTC	CASSGTGRLYNEQFF
TRBV30	-	TRBJ2-5	-	TGTGCCTGGCTTAAAGAGACCCAGTACTTC	CAWLKETQYF
TRBV5-4	-	TRBJ1-2	-	TGTGCCAGCAGAGTGAGCTCCTTC	CASRVSSF
TRBV30	-	TRBJ1-3	few	TGTGCCTGGAGGAACAGGGAAATAGGAAACACCATATATTTT	CAWRNREIGNTIYF
TRBV15	TRBD2	TRBJ2-5	-	TGTGCCACCAGCATTAGCGGGGGGGCCCAAGAGACCCAGTACTTC	CATSISGGAQETQYF
TRBV28	-	TRBJ1-3	-	TGTGCCAGCAGCCTTAACAGGGCACGAAACACCATATATTTT	CASSLNRARNTIYF
TRBV5-1	-	TRBJ1-1	once	TGCGCCAGCAGCTTGACGGGTGAAGCTTTCTTT	CASSLTGEAFF
TRBV6-1	-	TRBJ1-1	-	TGTGCCAGCAGATTCAACGGGGGCACTGAAGCTTTCTTT	CASRFNGGTEAFF
TRBV9	TRBD1	TRBJ2-1	-	TGTGCCAGCAGCGTAGCTTCCCAGGGACAGGGGGCCAATGAGCAGTTCTTC	CASSVASQGQGANEQFF
TRBV5-1	TRBD2	TRBJ2-7	few	TGCGCCAGCAGCTTGGTAGCGGGGGGGTCCTACGAGCAGTACTTC	CASSLVAGGSYEQYF
TRBV7-6	TRBD1	TRBJ1-2	few	TGTGCCAGCAGCCCCACCGGGACAGGGGGAGGCTACACCTTC	CASSPTGTGGGYTF
TRBV28	-	TRBJ2-2	-	TGTGCCAGCCTCGGAGGGAGAATGAACACCGGGGAGCTGTTTTTT	CASLGGRMNTGELFF
TRBV30	-	TRBJ1-2	-	TGTGCCTGGGGGCCGACCGGGACATTACATTATGGCTACACCTTC	CAWGPTGTLHYGYTF
TRBV7-3	-	TRBJ2-2	-	TGTGCCAGCAGCTTGCGGGGGCCGAACACCGGGGAGCTGTTTTTT	CASSLRGPNTGELFF
TRBV18	TRBD1	TRBJ1-1	-	TGTGCCAGCTCACCATCCTCACCGGGACAGGACCTAAGCAGGACTGAAGCTTTCTTT	CASSPSSPGQDLSRTEAFF
TRBV19	TRBD1	TRBJ2-3	once	TGTGCCAGCAGGGGGCAACGCACAGATACGCAGTATTTT	CASRGQRTDTQYF
TRBV5-6	-	TRBJ2-1	-	TGTGCCAGCAGCTTCGGAGGTGGAAACAATGAGCAGTTCTTC	CASSFGGGNNEQFF
TRBV28	TRBD1	TRBJ1-2	few	TGTGCCAGCAGTAGAACAGGGGGCAGGGGAGGCTACACCTTC	CASSRTGGRGGYTF
TRBV30	-	TRBJ1-5	-	TGTGCCTGGAGTCGGCAGCCCTGGGGGGGGAATCAGCCCCAGCATTTT	CAWSRQPWGGNQPQHF
TRBV29-1	-	TRBJ1-5	once	TGCAGCGTCTCCGTGACAGGTCAGCCCCAGCATTTT	CSVSVTGQPQHF
TRBV7-9	TRBD2	TRBJ2-7	-	TGTGCCAGCAGCGATAGCGGGACCTCCTACGAGCAGTACTTC	CASSDSGTSYEQYF
TRBV16	TRBD1	TRBJ1-5	-	TGTGCCAGCAGCGCAGGGGGGATGCCCAATCAGCCCCAGCATTTT	CASSAGGMPNQPQHF
TRBV7-9	TRBD1	TRBJ1-5	-	TGTGCCAGCAGCCGGACAGGGAATCAGCCCCAGCATTTT	CASSRTGNQPQHF
TRBV11-2	-	TRBJ2-3	-	TGTGCCAGCAGCTTAGGTGGGGCGCGGAGCACAGATACGCAGTATTTT	CASSLGGARSTDTQYF
TRBV5-6	-	TRBJ2-6	-	TGTGCCAGCAGCTTGGGGAGGGGTACACTAGGAGGGGCCAACGTCCTGACTTTC	CASSLGRGTLGGANVLTF
TRBV5-4	-	TRBJ1-2	-	TGTGCCAGCAGCTTGGCAGGGTTGAACTATGGCTACACCTTC	CASSLAGLNYGYTF
TRBV28	-	TRBJ2-7	-	TGTGCCAGCAGTTCTACGACTTTCTACGAGCAGTACTTC	CASSSTTFYEQYF
TRBV29-1	-	TRBJ2-5	few	TGCAGCGTAGGAGACGATCTTCAATGTGGGTACCAAGAGACCCAGTACTTC	CSVGDDLQCGYQETQYF
TRBV29-1	TRBD2	TRBJ2-1	few	TGCAGCGTTGAAGGAGGCCTAGCGGGCATCGAGCAGTTCTTC	CSVEGGLAGIEQFF
TRBV7-6	TRBD2	TRBJ2-1	-	TGTGCCAGCAGCTTAGTCGCTAGCGGGAGAGGGACCTACAATGAGCAGTTCTTC	CASSLVASGRGTYNEQFF
TRBV27	TRBD2	TRBJ2-7	-	TGTGCCAGCAGTCTGCGGGGGGCCTACGAGCAGTACTTC	CASSLRGAYEQYF
TRBV5-4	-	TRBJ1-1	once	TGTGCCAGCAGAAGTTCACAGGGCACTGAAGCTTTCTTT	CASRSSQGTEAFF
TRBV7-9	-	TRBJ2-5	-	TGTGCCAGCAGCTTTGGCTCACCGGGGGAGACCCAGTACTTC	CASSFGSPGETQYF